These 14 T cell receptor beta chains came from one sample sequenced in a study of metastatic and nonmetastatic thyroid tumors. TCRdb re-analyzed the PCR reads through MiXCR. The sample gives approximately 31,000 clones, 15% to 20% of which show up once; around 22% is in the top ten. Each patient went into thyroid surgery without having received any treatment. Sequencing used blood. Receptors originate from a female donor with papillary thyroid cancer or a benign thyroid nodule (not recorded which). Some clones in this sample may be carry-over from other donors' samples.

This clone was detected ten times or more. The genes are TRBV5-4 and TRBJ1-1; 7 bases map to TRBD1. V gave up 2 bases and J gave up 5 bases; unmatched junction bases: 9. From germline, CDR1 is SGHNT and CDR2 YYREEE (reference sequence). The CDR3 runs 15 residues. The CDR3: CASSFSGAGGTEAFF. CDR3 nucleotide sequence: TGTGCCAGCAGCTTCTCGGGGGCAGGGGGAACTGAAGCTTTCTTT.

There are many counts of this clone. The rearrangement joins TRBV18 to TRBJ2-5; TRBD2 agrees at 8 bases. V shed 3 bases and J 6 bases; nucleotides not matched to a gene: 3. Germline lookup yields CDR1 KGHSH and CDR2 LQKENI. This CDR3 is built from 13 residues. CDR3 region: CASSPPGGKTQYF. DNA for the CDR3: TGTGCCAGCTCACCGCCGGGGGGGAAGACCCAGTACTTC.

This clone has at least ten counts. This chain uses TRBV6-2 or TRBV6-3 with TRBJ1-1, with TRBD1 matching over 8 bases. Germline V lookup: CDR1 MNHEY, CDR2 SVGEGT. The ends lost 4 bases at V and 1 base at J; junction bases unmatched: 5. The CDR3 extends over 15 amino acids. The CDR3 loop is CASSWTGIENTEAFF. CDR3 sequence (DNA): TGTGCCAGCAGTTGGACAGGGATTGAGAACACTGAAGCTTTCTTT.

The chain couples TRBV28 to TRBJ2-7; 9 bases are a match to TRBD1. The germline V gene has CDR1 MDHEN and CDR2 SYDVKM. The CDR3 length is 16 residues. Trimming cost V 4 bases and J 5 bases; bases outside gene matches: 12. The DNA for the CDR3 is TGTGCCAGCAGTTCCATGTGGGGACAGGGCTCGGACGAGCAGTACTTC. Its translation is CASSSMWGQGSDEQYF.

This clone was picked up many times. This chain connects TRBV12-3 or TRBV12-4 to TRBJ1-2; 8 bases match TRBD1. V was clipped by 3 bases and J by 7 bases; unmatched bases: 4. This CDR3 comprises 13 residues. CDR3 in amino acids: CASSFRGQVGYTF. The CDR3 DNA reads TGTGCCAGCAGTTTCAGGGGGCAGGTTGGCTACACCTTC.

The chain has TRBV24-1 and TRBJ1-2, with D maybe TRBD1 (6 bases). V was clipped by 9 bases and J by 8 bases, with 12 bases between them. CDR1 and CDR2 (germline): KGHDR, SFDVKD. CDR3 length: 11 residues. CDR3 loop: CATSGDMGYTF. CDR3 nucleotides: TGTGCCACCTCAGGGGACATGGGCTACACCTTC.

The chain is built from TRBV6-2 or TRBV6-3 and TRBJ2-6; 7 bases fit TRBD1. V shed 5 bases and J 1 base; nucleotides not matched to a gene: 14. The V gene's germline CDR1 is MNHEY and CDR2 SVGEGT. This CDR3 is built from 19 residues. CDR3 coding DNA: TGTGCCAGCAGTACCCGGGACAGCTCGGACCCTTCTGGGGCCAACGTCCTGACTTTC. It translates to CASSTRDSSDPSGANVLTF.

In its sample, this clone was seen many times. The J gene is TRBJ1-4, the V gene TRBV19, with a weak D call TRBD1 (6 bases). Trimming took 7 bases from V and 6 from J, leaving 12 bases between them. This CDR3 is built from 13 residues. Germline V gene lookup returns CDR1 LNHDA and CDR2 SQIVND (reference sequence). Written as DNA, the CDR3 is TGTGCCAGTATAGGGGGGGCCTATGAAAAACTGTTTTTT. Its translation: CASIGGAYEKLFF.

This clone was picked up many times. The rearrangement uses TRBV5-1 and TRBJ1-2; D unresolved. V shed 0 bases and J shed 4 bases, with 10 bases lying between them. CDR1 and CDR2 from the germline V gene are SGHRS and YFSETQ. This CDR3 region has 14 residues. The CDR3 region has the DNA TGCGCCAGCAGCTTGGTGATAGGATCCTATGGCTACACCTTC. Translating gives CASSLVIGSYGYTF.

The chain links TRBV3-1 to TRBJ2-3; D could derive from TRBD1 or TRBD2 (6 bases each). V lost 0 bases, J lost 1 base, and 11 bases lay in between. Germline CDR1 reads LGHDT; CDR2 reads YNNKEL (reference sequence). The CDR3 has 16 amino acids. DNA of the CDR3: TGTGCCAGCAGCCAAGACGACGGGGGCCGCACAGATACGCAGTATTTT. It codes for CASSQDDGGRTDTQYF.

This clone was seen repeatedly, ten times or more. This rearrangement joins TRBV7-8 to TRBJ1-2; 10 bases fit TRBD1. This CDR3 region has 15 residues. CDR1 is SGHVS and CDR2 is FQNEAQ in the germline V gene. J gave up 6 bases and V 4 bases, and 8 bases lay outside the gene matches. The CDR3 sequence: CASSSRTGTGDGYTF. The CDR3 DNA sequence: TGTGCCAGCAGCTCGCGAACCGGGACAGGGGATGGCTACACCTTC.

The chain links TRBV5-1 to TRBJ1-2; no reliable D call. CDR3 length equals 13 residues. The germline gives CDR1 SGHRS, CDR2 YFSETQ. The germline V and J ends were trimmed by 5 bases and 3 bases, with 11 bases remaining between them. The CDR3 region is CASRQGVDYGYTF. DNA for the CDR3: TGCGCCAGCAGACAAGGAGTGGACTATGGCTACACCTTC.

The CDR3 DNA sequence: TGTGCCAGCAGCTTACTTGGGACTAGCAGTGAGACCCAGTACTTC. Its protein is CASSLLGTSSETQYF. This chain links TRBV11-2 with TRBJ2-5; 9 bases fit TRBD2. Germline lookup yields CDR1 SGHAT and CDR2 FQNNGV. The CDR3 is 15 residues long. V shed 2 bases, J shed 5 bases, and the junction held 6 bases outside the gene matches.

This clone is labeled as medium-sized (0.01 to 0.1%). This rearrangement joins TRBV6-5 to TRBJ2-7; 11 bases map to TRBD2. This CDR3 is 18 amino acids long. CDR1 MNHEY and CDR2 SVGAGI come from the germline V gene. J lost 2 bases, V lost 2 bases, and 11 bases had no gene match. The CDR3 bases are TGTGCCAGCAGTTACCTCGTAGCGGGGGGGCCCGTTGCCTACGAGCAGTACTTC. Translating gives CASSYLVAGGPVAYEQYF.